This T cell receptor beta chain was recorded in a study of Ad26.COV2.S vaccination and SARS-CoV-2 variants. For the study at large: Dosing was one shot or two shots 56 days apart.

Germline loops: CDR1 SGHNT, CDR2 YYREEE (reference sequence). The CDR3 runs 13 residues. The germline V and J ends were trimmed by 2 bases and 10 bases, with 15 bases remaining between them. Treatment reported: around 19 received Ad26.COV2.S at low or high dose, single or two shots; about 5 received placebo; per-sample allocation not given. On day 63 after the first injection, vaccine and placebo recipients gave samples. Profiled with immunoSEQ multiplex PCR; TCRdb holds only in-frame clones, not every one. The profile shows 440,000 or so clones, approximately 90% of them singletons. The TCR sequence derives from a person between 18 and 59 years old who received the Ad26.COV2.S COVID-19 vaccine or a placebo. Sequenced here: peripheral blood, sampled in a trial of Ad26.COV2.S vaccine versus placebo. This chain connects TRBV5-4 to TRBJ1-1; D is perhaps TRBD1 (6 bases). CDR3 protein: CASSFALAGAAFF. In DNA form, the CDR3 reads TGTGCCAGCAGCTTTGCGCTCGCAGGGGCAGCTTTCTTT.